This passage covers 4 T cell receptor beta chains from one sample sequenced in a study of cytomegalovirus exposure and HLA in healthy donors. PCR was performed using 60 Vbeta and 13 Jbeta primers. Only in-frame clones appear in the TCRdb table, and some are missing; sequencing was by immunoSEQ multiplex PCR. Seen here are more than 95,000 clones, approximately 80% observed once, and the top ten hold roughly 3.1%. The sample taken for sequencing was PBMCs. The receptors here all came from a man younger than 45 in good health and CMV-seronegative.

The CDR3 region has the DNA TGTGCCTGGAGTGTAGGGGGCTTAGAGACCCAGTACTTC. Translation: CAWSVGGLETQYF. V gene TRBV30 combines with J gene TRBJ2-5; 7 nucleotides agree with TRBD1. After removal of 0 bases from V and 4 bases from J, the junction contained 2 bases not matched to a gene. This CDR3 spans 13 amino acids. Germline V gene lookup returns CDR1 GTSNPN and CDR2 SVGIG (reference sequence). Together with reference TRBV30 and TRBJ2-5, the CDR3 gives the full variable domain: SQTIHQWPATLVQPVGSPLSLECTVEGTSNPNLYWYRQAAGRGLQLLFYSVGIGQISSEVPQNLSASRPQDRQFILSSKKLLLSDSGFYLCAWSVGGLETQYFGPGTRLLVL.

This chain uses TRBV29-1 with TRBJ2-1, with 9 bases that match TRBD2. V lost 7 bases, J lost 5 bases, and 6 bases stayed unmatched. The germline V gene encodes CDR1 SQVTM and CDR2 ANQGSEA. The CDR3 runs to 13 residues. CDR3 nucleotides: TGCAGCGGTAGCGGGAGATTGAACAATGAGCAGTTCTTC. Its protein product is CSGSGRLNNEQFF.

The chain joins TRBV10-2 to TRBJ1-5; D gene ambiguous. Germline V CDR1 and CDR2: WSHSY, SAAADI. V lost 2 bases, J lost 3 bases, and 5 bases lay in between. The CDR3 is 13 amino acids. CDR3 coding DNA: TGCGCCAGCAGTGAGAGAGTCAATCAGCCCCAGCATTTT. It codes for CASSERVNQPQHF.

The chain employs TRBV21-1 and TRBJ2-1; TRBD1 was called by the table and not checked on the DNA. TRBV21-1 is a pseudogene segment. The CDR3 extends over 15 amino acids. DNA of the CDR3: TGTGCCAGCATTGCACAGGGGGCGACGCTACCTGAGCAGTTCTTC. This sequence encodes CASIAQGATLPEQFF.